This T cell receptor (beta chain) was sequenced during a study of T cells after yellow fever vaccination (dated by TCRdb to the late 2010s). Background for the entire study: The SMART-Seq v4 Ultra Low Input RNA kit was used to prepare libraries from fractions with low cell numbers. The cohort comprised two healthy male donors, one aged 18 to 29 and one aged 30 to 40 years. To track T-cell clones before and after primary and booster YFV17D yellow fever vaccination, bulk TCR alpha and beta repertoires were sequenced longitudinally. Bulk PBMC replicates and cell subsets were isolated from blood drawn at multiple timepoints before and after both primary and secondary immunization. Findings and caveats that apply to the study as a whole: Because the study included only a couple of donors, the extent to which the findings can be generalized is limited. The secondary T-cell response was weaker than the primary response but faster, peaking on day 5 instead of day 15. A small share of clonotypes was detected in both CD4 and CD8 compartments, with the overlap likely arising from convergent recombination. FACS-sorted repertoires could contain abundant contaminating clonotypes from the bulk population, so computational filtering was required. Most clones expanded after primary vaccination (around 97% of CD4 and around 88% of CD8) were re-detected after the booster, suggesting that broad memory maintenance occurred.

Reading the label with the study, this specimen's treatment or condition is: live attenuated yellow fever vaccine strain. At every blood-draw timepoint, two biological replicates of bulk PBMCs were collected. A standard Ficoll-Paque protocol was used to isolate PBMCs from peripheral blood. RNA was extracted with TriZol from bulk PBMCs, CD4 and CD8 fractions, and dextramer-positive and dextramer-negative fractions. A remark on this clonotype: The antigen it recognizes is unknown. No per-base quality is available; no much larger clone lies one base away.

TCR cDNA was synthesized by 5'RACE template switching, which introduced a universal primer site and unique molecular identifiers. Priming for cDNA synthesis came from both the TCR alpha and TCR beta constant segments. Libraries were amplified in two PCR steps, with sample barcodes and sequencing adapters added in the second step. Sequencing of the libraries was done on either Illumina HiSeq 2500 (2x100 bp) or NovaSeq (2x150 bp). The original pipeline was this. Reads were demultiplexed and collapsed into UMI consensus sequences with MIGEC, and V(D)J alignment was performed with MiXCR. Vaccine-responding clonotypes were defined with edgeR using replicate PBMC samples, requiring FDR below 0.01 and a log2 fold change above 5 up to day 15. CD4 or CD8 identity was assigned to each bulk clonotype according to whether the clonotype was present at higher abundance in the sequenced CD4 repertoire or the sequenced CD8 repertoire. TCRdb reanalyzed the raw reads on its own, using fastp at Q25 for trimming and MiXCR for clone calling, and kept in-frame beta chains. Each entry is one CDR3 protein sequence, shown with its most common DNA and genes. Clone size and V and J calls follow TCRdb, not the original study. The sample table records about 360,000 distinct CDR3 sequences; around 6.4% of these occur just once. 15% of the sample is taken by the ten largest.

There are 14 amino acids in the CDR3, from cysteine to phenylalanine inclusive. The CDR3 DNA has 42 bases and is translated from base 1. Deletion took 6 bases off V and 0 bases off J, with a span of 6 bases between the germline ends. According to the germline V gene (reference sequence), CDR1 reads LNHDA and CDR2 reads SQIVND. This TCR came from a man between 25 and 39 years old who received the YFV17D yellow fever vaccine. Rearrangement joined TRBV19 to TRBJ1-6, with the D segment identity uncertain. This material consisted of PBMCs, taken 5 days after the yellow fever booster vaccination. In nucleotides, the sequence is TGTGCCAGTAGAGGAAGCTCCTATAATTCACCCCTCCACTTT. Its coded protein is CASRGSSYNSPLHF. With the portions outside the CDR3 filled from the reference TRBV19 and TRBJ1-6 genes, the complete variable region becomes DGGITQSPKYLFRKEGQNVTLSCEQNLNHDAMYWYRQDPGQGLRLIYYSQIVNDFQKGDIAEGYSVSREKKESFPLTVTSAQKNPTAFYLCASRGSSYNSPLHFGNGTRLTVT.